Shown below are 23 T cell receptor beta chains from a single sample sequenced in a study of blood T cell repertoires in COVID-19. Here immunoSEQ multiplex PCR was the method, and the copy in TCRdb shows in-frame clones only, minus some. The sample shows tens of thousands of clones, about 85% of them seen only once. The sample taken for sequencing was peripheral blood. The receptor source for this set is a man aged 45-60 years with active COVID-19.

Here the CDR3 DNA reads TGTGCCATCAGTCGCGACAGGGATGATGGCTACACCTTC. Translation gives CAISRDRDDGYTF. V and J are TRBV10-3 and TRBJ1-2; TRBD1 agrees at 7 bases. V was pared by 5 bases and J by 6 bases, with 6 bases of the junction left unmatched. This CDR3 is built from 13 residues. CDR1 and CDR2 (germline): ENHRY, SYGVKD.

CDR3 loop: CASSYTHPSPFNMGELFF. Here the CDR3 DNA reads TGTGCCAGCAGTTACACTCACCCTAGCCCCTTTAATATGGGGGAGCTGTTTTTT. The V and J genes are TRBV6-7 and TRBJ2-2; TRBD2 might be the D (5 bases). TRBV6-7 qualifies as an ORF whose function is uncertain. The CDR3 is made up of 18 amino acids. The ends were cut back, 2 bases at V and 8 bases at J, with 24 bases in the middle.

The V and J genes are TRBV5-1 and TRBJ1-5; the D gene is possibly TRBD1 (5 bases). Per the germline V gene, CDR1 is SGHRS and CDR2 is YFSETQ. The V end was cut by 3 bases, the J end by 1 base, with 14 bases between. The CDR3 spans 16 residues. The DNA of the CDR3 is TGCGCCAGCAGCTCAGGGATCGCGGGAAGCAATCAGCCCCAGCATTTT. Its protein is CASSSGIAGSNQPQHF.

The chain recombines TRBV3-1 (or the pseudogene TRBV3-2) with TRBJ2-5; 16 bases are shared with TRBD2. Germline V gene lookup returns CDR1 LGHDT and CDR2 YNNKEL (reference sequence). J lost 4 bases, V lost 4 bases, and 9 bases had no gene match. CDR3 size: 18 residues. CDR3 region: CASSRRQGTSGRGETQYF. CDR3 in DNA: TGTGCCAGCAGCCGTCGACAGGGGACTAGCGGGAGGGGAGAGACCCAGTACTTC.

The chain recombines TRBV3-1 (or the pseudogene TRBV3-2) with TRBJ1-1, with TRBD1 matching 9 bases. Germline loops: CDR1 LGHDT, CDR2 YNNKEL (reference sequence). CDR3 length: 15 amino acids. V was pared by 2 bases and J by 4 bases, with 5 bases of the junction left unmatched. The CDR3 DNA reads as TGTGCCAGCAGCCAAATGGGACAGGGCCGCACTGAAGCTTTCTTT. It is translated as CASSQMGQGRTEAFF.

For the CDR3, the DNA is TGTGCCAGCAGTGCTACAGGGAAGAACACCGGGGAGCTGTTTTTT. Translated: CASSATGKNTGELFF. This chain joins TRBV6-2 or TRBV6-3 and TRBJ2-2; D is possibly TRBD1 (6 bases). Trimming pared 5 bases from V and 1 base from J, leaving 11 bases between. Germline V gives CDR1 MNHEY, CDR2 SVGEGT. This CDR3 is 15 amino acids long.

The V call is TRBV28, the J call TRBJ2-2, with a weak D call TRBD1 (8 bases). V dropped 4 bases and J dropped 4 bases, with 13 bases sitting between them. The CDR3 is made up of 15 amino acids. CDR1 MDHEN and CDR2 SYDVKM come from the germline V gene. CDR3: CASSWTGRGTGELFF. The CDR3 DNA sequence: TGTGCCAGCAGTTGGACAGGGAGGGGCACCGGGGAGCTGTTTTTT.

The chain employs TRBV2 and TRBJ2-5; TRBD2 matches at 11 bases. The length of the CDR3 is 16 residues. Germline V lookup: CDR1 SNHLY, CDR2 FYNNEI. Trimming at V came to 7 bases and at J to 5 bases, leaving 12 bases not matched to a gene. CDR3 in amino acids: CASTPGLAVPRETQYF. The CDR3 DNA reads TGTGCCAGCACTCCGGGACTAGCGGTACCCCGGGAGACCCAGTACTTC.

The chain combines TRBV9 with TRBJ2-1, with 12 bases matching TRBD2. V shed 6 bases and J 5 bases; nucleotides not matched to a gene: 3. CDR1 is SGDLS, CDR2 YYNGEE, per germline. This CDR3 is 14 amino acids long. This chain's CDR3 is CASTTSGGNNEQFF. The CDR3 region has the DNA TGTGCCAGCACCACTAGCGGGGGGAACAATGAGCAGTTCTTC.

The chain combines TRBV20-1 with TRBJ2-1; 9 nucleotides agree with TRBD2. The germline gives CDR1 DFQATT, CDR2 SNEGSKA (reference sequence). The V and J ends lost 3 bases and 2 bases, in that order; junction bases with no gene match: 5. The CDR3 extends over 15 amino acids. CDR3 sequence (DNA): TGCAGTGCTAGTCCTCTAGCGGGAACCTACAATGAGCAGTTCTTC. Amino acid sequence: CSASPLAGTYNEQFF.

The chain recombines TRBV7-6 with TRBJ2-3, with 10 bases that match TRBD2. The CDR3 runs to 17 residues. V was clipped by 1 base and J by 1 base; unmatched bases: 5. The germline gives CDR1 SGHVS, CDR2 FNYEAQ. This chain's CDR3 is CASSLVGLAGGTDTQYF. CDR3 nucleotide sequence: TGTGCCAGCAGCTTAGTGGGTCTAGCGGGGGGCACAGATACGCAGTATTTT. The whole variable domain, remainder taken from reference TRBV7-6 and TRBJ2-3, is GAGVSQSPRYKVTKRGQDVALRCDPISGHVSLYWYRQALGQGPEFLTYFNYEAQQDKSGLPNDRFSAERPEGSISTLTIQRTEQRDSAMYRCASSLVGLAGGTDTQYFGPGTRLTVL.

The rearrangement links TRBV6-5 to TRBJ1-1; D is unclear. The V and J ends lost 6 bases and 4 bases respectively, with 12 bases between them. There are 13 residues in the CDR3. Germline V gene data show CDR1 as MNHEY and CDR2 as SVGAGI. CDR3 coding DNA: TGTGCCAGCAGGGGCCTCCCAGGCACTGAAGCTTTCTTT. Amino acids: CASRGLPGTEAFF.

The V gene is TRBV5-1, the J gene TRBJ2-5; 10 bases fit TRBD1. Germline assignment: CDR1 SGHRS and CDR2 YFSETQ. V shed 4 bases and J 2 bases; nucleotides not matched to a gene: 5. This CDR3 has 15 amino acids. The CDR3 spells CASSRDRGWQETQYF. The CDR3 region has the DNA TGCGCCAGCAGCAGGGACAGGGGTTGGCAAGAGACCCAGTACTTC.

The chain links TRBV18 to TRBJ2-7; perhaps TRBD2 as D (5 bases). CDR1 KGHSH and CDR2 LQKENI come from the germline V gene. The ends were cut back, 4 bases at V and 3 bases at J, with 10 bases in the middle. The CDR3 is 13 amino acids. The CDR3 coding sequence is TGTGCCAGCTCACGTCGGGGTTTCTACGAGCAGTACTTC. Translated: CASSRRGFYEQYF.

This chain joins TRBV5-4 and TRBJ1-2, with 10 bases fitting TRBD1. CDR1 SGHNT and CDR2 YYREEE come from the germline V gene (reference sequence). After removal of 4 bases from V and 8 bases from J, the junction contained 11 bases not matched to a gene. The CDR3 spans 15 residues. The CDR3 spells CASSPRDRGTMGYTF. CDR3 nucleotide sequence: TGTGCCAGCAGCCCCCGGGACAGGGGTACTATGGGCTACACCTTC.

This chain connects TRBV6-2 or TRBV6-3 to TRBJ2-1, with D perhaps TRBD1 (6 bases). Germline-derived CDR1 and CDR2 are MNHEY and SVGEGT. CDR3 size: 14 residues. V was pared by 5 bases and J by 7 bases, with 15 bases between. Here the CDR3 reads CASSDRRGLNEQFF. CDR3 nucleotides: TGTGCCAGCAGTGACAGGCGCGGGTTGAATGAGCAGTTCTTC.

The CDR3 is CASSPGTGHYNEQFF. CDR3 sequence (DNA): TGTGCCAGCAGCCCCGGGACAGGCCATTACAATGAGCAGTTCTTC. The chain joins TRBV7-8 to TRBJ2-1; TRBD1 agrees at 8 bases. Germline lookup yields CDR1 SGHVS and CDR2 FQNEAQ. V lost 5 bases, J lost 4 bases, and 7 bases stayed unmatched. The length of the CDR3 is 15 residues. The variable domain in full, with the rest retrieved from reference TRBV7-8 and TRBJ2-1, is GAGVSQSPRYKVAKRGQDVALRCDPISGHVSLFWYQQALGQGPEFLTYFQNEAQLDKSGLPSDRFFAERPEGSVSTLKIQRTQQEDSAVYLCASSPGTGHYNEQFFGPGTRLTVL.

The chain has TRBV12-3 or TRBV12-4 and TRBJ1-2; D gene uncertain. Trimming pared 7 bases from V and 4 bases from J, leaving 13 bases between. The CDR3 consists of 13 residues. CDR3 nucleotides: TGTGCCAGCACCGCCCTGGTCGGCTATGGCTACACCTTC. This encodes CASTALVGYGYTF.

The chain is built from TRBV20-1 and TRBJ2-5, with TRBD1 as a possible D gene (6 bases). Germline CDR1 DFQATT, CDR2 SNEGSKA (reference sequence). V was cut by 3 bases and J by 1 base, with 18 bases left in between. The CDR3 runs 16 residues. The DNA of the CDR3 is TGCAGTGCTAGTTGGTTCGGGCAGGGGCGCCAAGAGACCCAGTACTTC. Its protein product is CSASWFGQGRQETQYF.

The V gene is TRBV27, the J gene TRBJ2-1; D possibly corresponds to TRBD1 (6 bases). The V gene lost 7 bases and the J gene lost 2 bases, with 18 bases spanning the gap. There are 16 residues in the CDR3. The germline CDR1 and CDR2 sequences are MNHEY and SMNVEV (reference sequence). In DNA, the CDR3 is TGTGCCAGCACCCCGACGGGGCAGGGGACCTACAATGAGCAGTTCTTC. This sequence encodes CASTPTGQGTYNEQFF.

The chain employs TRBV7-8 and TRBJ2-3; D is perhaps TRBD2 (6 bases). The V end lost 11 bases, the J end lost 1 base, and 16 bases lay between the germline ends. CDR1 and CDR2 from the germline V gene are SGHVS and FQNEAQ. The CDR3 is 14 residues long. DNA of the CDR3: TGTGCCGCTAGCGATTTGCCCCGCACAGATACGCAGTATTTT. Its translation is CAASDLPRTDTQYF.

This clone was recorded a few times. Here the CDR3 reads CASSSLKQGGQETQYF. For the CDR3, the DNA is TGTGCCAGTAGTAGCCTCAAACAGGGGGGTCAAGAGACCCAGTACTTC. The rearrangement joins TRBV19 to TRBJ2-5; 8 bases line up with TRBD1. This CDR3 has 16 amino acids. From germline, CDR1 is LNHDA and CDR2 SQIVND (reference sequence). With 4 bases clipped from V and 2 bases from J, the junction kept 9 bases outside the gene matches.

This rearrangement joins TRBV5-5 to TRBJ1-3, with TRBD1 identical over 7 bases. Germline V gene data show CDR1 as SGHKS and CDR2 as YYEKEE (reference sequence). The CDR3 is 15 amino acids. After removal of 0 bases from V and 4 bases from J, the junction contained 4 bases not matched to a gene. CDR3 DNA sequence: TGTGCCAGCAGCTTGGTCGGGGACAGCGGAAACACCATATATTTT. Protein product: CASSLVGDSGNTIYF.